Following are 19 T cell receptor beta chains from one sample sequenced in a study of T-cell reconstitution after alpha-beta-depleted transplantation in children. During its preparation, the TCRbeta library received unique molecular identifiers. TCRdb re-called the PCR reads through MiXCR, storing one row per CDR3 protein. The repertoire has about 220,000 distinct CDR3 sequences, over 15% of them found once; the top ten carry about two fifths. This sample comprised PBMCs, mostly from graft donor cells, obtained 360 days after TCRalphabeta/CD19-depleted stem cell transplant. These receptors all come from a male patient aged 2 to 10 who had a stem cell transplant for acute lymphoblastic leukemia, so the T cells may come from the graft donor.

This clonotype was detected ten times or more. The CDR3 loop reads CASSSSQGVQPQHF. In DNA form, the CDR3 reads TGTGCCAGCAGTTCCTCACAAGGAGTCCAGCCCCAGCATTTT. V usage is TRBV6-5 and J usage is TRBJ1-5; no definite D call. CDR3 size: 14 residues. Trimming took 4 bases from V and 7 from J, leaving 14 bases between them. Germline values: CDR1 MNHEY, CDR2 SVGAGI.

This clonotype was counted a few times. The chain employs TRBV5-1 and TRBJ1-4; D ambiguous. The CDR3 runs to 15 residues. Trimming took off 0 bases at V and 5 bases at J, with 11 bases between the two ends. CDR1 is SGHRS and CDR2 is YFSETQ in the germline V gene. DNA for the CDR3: TGCGCCAGCAGCTTGGGGGGTACCGAGAATGAAAAACTGTTTTTT. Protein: CASSLGGTENEKLFF.

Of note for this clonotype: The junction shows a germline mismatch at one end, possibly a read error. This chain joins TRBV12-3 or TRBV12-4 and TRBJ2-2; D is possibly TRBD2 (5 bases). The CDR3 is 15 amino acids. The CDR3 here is CASSFGVSKTGELFF. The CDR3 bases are TGTGCCAGCAGTTTCGGGGTTTCGAAAACCGGGGAGCTGTTTTTT.

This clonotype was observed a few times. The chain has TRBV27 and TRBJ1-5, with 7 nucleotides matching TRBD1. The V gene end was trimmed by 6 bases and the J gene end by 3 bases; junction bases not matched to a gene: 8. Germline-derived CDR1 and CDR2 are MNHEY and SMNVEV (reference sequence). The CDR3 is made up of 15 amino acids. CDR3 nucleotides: TGTGCCAGCAGCTCCCAAGGGACAGTCAATCAGCCCCAGCATTTT. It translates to CASSSQGTVNQPQHF.

The CDR3 here is CSVGHVGTGGTGELFF. CDR3 DNA sequence: TGCAGCGTTGGTCACGTGGGGACAGGGGGCACCGGGGAGCTGTTTTTT. This chain joins TRBV29-1 and TRBJ2-2; 11 bases are a match to TRBD1. V trimming: 4 bases; J trimming: 4 bases; junction bases outside the gene matches: 8. The germline V gene encodes CDR1 SQVTM and CDR2 ANQGSEA. This CDR3 spans 16 amino acids.

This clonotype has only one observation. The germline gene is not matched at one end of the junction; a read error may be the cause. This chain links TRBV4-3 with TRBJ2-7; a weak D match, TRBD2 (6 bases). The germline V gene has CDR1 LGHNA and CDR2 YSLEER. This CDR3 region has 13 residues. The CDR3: CASRQGASGERYF. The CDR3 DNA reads TGCGCCAGCAGGCAAGGCGCGTCGGGGGAGCGGTACTTC.

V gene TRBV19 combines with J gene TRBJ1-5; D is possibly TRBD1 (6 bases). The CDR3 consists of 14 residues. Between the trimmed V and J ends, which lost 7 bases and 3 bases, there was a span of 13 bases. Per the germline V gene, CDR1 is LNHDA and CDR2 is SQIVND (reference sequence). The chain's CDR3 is CASNFYRDNQPQHF. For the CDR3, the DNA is TGTGCCAGTAATTTTTACAGGGACAATCAGCCCCAGCATTTT.

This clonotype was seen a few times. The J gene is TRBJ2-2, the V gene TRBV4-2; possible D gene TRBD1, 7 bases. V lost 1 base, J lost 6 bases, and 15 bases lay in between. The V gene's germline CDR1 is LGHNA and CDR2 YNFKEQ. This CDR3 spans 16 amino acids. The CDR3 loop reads CASSQVAGGRAGELFF. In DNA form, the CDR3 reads TGTGCCAGCAGCCAAGTCGCAGGGGGGCGAGCCGGGGAGCTGTTTTTT.

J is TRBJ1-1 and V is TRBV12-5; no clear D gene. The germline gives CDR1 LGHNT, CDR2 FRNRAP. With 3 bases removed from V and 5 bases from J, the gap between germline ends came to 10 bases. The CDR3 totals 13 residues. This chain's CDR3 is CASGFGGRTEAFF. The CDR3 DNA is TGTGCTAGTGGTTTCGGAGGGCGAACTGAAGCTTTCTTT.

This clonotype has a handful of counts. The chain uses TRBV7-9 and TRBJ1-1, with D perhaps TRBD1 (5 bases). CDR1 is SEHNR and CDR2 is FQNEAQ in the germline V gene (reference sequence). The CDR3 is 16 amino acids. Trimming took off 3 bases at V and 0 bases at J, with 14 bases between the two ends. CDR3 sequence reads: CASSLSGIGMNTEAFF. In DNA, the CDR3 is TGTGCCAGCAGCTTGTCAGGGATTGGGATGAACACTGAAGCTTTCTTT.

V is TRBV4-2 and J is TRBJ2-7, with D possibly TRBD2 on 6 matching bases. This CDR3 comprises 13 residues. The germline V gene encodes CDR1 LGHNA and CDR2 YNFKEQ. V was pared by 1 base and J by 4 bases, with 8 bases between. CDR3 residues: CASSQGGGYEQYF. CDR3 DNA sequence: TGTGCCAGCAGCCAAGGGGGAGGTTACGAGCAGTACTTC.

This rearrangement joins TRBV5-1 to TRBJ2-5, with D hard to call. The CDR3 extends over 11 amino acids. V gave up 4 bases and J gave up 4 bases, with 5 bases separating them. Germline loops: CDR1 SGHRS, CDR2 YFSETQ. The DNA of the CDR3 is TGCGCCAGCAGCGCAGGAGAGACCCAGTACTTC. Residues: CASSAGETQYF. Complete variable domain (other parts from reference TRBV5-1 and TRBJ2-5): KAGVTQTPRYLIKTRGQQVTLSCSPISGHRSVSWYQQTPGQGLQFLFEYFSETQRNKGNFPGRFSGRQFSNSRSEMNVSTLELGDSALYLCASSAGETQYFGPGTRLLVL.

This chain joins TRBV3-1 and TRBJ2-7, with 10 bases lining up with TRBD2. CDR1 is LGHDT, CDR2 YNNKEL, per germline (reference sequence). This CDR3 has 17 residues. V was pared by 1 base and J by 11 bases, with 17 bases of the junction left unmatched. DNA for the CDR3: TGTGCCAGCAGCCAAGGAGGGGCAAGCCTAGCGGGAGCTTCGGAGTACTTC. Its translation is CASSQGGASLAGASEYF.

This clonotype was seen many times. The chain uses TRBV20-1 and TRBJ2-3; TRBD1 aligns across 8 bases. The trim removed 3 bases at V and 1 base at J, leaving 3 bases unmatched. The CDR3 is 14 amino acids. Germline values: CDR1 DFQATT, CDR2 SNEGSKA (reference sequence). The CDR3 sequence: CSARQGAGTDTQYF. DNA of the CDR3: TGCAGTGCTAGGCAGGGGGCCGGCACAGATACGCAGTATTTT.

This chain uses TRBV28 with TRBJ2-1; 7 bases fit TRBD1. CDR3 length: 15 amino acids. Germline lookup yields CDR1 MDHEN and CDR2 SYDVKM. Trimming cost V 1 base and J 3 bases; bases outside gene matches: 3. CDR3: CASSLSRTGYNEQFF. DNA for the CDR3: TGTGCCAGCAGTTTATCGCGGACAGGCTACAATGAGCAGTTCTTC.

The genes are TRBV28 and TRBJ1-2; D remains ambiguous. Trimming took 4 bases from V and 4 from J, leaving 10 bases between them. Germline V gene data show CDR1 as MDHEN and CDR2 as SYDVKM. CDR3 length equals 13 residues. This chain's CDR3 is CASSSPLSYGYTF. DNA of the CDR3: TGTGCCAGCAGTTCCCCACTTAGCTATGGCTACACCTTC.

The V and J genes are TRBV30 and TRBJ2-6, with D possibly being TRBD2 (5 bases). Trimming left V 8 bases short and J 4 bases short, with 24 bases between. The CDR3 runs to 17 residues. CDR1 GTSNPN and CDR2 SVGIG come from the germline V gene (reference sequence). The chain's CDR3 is CAGRGSRELWGANVLTF. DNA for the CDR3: TGTGCCGGAAGAGGTTCGAGGGAACTGTGGGGGGCCAACGTCCTGACTTTC.

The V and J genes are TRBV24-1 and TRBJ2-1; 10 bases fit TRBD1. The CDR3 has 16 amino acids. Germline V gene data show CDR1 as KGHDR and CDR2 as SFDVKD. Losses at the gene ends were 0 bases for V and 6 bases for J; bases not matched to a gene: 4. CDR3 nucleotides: TGTGCCACCAGTGATTTGCGTGGGACAGGGGTCAATGAGCAGTTCTTC. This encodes CATSDLRGTGVNEQFF.

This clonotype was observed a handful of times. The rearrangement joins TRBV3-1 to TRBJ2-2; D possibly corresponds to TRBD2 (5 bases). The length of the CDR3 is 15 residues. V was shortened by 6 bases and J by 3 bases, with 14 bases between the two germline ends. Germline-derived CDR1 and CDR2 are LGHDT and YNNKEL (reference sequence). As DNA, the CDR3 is TGTGCCAGCAGTCCGAGCTTCGGGGACACCGGGGAGCTGTTTTTT. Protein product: CASSPSFGDTGELFF.